The 23 T cell receptor beta chains in this list originate from one sample, sequenced in a study of T cells in narcolepsy. Clones were read by immunoSEQ multiplex PCR, and TCRdb kept only the in-frame ones, dropping some. The repertoire holds over 30,000 clones, with 84% as singletons. The sample taken for sequencing was CD45RA- memory CD4+ T cells from PBMCs. These receptors were taken from a human donor with narcolepsy.

The chain is built from TRBV4-1 and TRBJ1-1, with TRBD1 as a possible D gene (5 bases). CDR3 size: 13 residues. Looked up from germline, CDR1 is MGHRA and CDR2 is YSYEKL. V was pared by 1 base and J by 10 bases, with 13 bases between. DNA for the CDR3: TGCGCCAGCAGCCAAGTTGGGGCAGGCAGAGCTTTCTTT. It translates to CASSQVGAGRAFF.

The chain recombines TRBV11-1 with TRBJ1-3; unclear D gene. V was clipped by 0 bases and J by 1 base, with 7 bases between them. CDR3 length: 15 amino acids. Germline V gene sequence: CDR1 SGHAT, CDR2 FQDESV (reference sequence). CDR3 protein: CASSLADASGNTIYF. The DNA of the CDR3 is TGTGCCAGCAGCTTAGCGGATGCGTCTGGAAACACCATATATTTT.

CDR3 bases: TGTGCCAGCAGCTCGAGCCACAGGGGGGACACTGAAGCTTTCTTT. Translating it yields CASSSSHRGDTEAFF. This sequence joins TRBV7-2 and TRBJ1-1; 8 bases fit TRBD1. CDR3 length: 15 amino acids. V gave up 4 bases and J gave up 3 bases; unmatched junction bases: 7. In germline, CDR1 is SGHTA, CDR2 FQGNSA.

The V gene is TRBV5-1, the J gene TRBJ1-2; 9 bases align to TRBD1. Looked up from germline, CDR1 is SGHRS and CDR2 is YFSETQ. V dropped 0 bases and J dropped 6; count of bases not matched to a gene: 6. There are 15 residues in the CDR3. CDR3 sequence reads: CASSLVLTGGHGYTF. DNA for the CDR3: TGCGCCAGCAGCTTGGTTTTGACAGGGGGGCATGGCTACACCTTC.

The chain is built from TRBV28 and TRBJ2-2, with D unresolved. The CDR3 loop spans 14 amino acids. Trimming shortened V by 7 bases and J by 4 bases, and 13 bases separated the two germline ends. CDR1 is MDHEN and CDR2 is SYDVKM in the germline V gene. CDR3 nucleotides: TGTGCCAGCACCGCCAGACCCCTCACCGGGGAGCTGTTTTTT. Translation: CASTARPLTGELFF.

The CDR3 region is CASSLSGPNTEAFF. For the CDR3, the DNA is TGTGCCAGCAGCTTATCAGGTCCTAACACTGAAGCTTTCTTT. The chain recombines TRBV7-2 with TRBJ1-1, with D unclear. The CDR3 loop spans 14 amino acids. Trimming stripped 2 bases from V and 2 bases from J, with 9 bases between. Germline V CDR1 and CDR2: SGHTA, FQGNSA.

This clone was seen just once. The V and J genes are TRBV11-3 and TRBJ2-3; tentatively, D is TRBD1 (5 bases). Germline V gives CDR1 SGHNT, CDR2 YENEEA. The CDR3 length is 13 residues. V was clipped by 3 bases and J by 4 bases, with 8 bases between them. Here the CDR3 reads CASSFRVSDTQYF. DNA of the CDR3: TGTGCCAGCAGCTTCAGGGTTTCAGATACGCAGTATTTT.

The chain employs TRBV7-2 and TRBJ2-3, with 13 bases aligning to TRBD2. The germline V gene encodes CDR1 SGHTA and CDR2 FQGNSA. The CDR3 spans 17 residues. V trimming: 5 bases; J trimming: 1 base; junction bases outside the gene matches: 6. Here the CDR3 DNA reads TGTGCCAGCAGCCCGAGACTAGCGGGGGGCGGCACAGATACGCAGTATTTT. Its protein is CASSPRLAGGGTDTQYF.

The chain uses TRBV28 and TRBJ2-5, with D possibly being TRBD1 (5 bases). The assigned J gene may be wrong: the sequence end matches TRBJ2-7 better. The CDR3 loop spans 12 amino acids. The germline CDR1 and CDR2 sequences are MDHEN and SYDVKM. The CDR3 sequence is CASSLLRGEQYF. The CDR3 region has the DNA TGTGCCAGCAGTTTACTAAGGGGCGAGCAGTACTTC.

The genes are TRBV11-2 and TRBJ2-1, with a weak D call TRBD2 (7 bases). CDR3 length: 14 residues. Germline-derived CDR1 and CDR2 are SGHAT and FQNNGV. Trimming took off 10 bases at V and 2 bases at J, with 15 bases between the two ends. CDR3 nucleotides: TGTGCCATCTTGGGGGGGGGCCCCTACAATGAGCAGTTCTTC. It specifies CAILGGGPYNEQFF.

This rearrangement joins TRBV7-2 to TRBJ2-5, with TRBD1 as a possible D gene (5 bases). V was trimmed by 4 bases and J by 0 bases, leaving 12 bases between them. CDR1 is SGHTA, CDR2 FQGNSA, per germline. CDR3 length: 15 residues. CDR3 sequence reads: CASSSRGLDQETQYF. The CDR3 nucleotides are TGTGCCAGCAGCTCTAGGGGCCTGGACCAAGAGACCCAGTACTTC.

The chain employs TRBV5-1 and TRBJ1-5, with 10 positions matching TRBD1. The V segment lost 4 bases and the J segment 5 bases; nucleotides outside the gene matches: 6. Germline CDR1 is SGHRS and CDR2 is YFSETQ. The CDR3 contains 15 residues. The chain's CDR3 is CASSRGTGEDQPQHF. The CDR3 DNA reads TGCGCCAGCAGCCGAGGGACAGGGGAGGATCAGCCCCAGCATTTT.

This clone was seen a handful of times. This chain links TRBV7-2 with TRBJ1-1, with D possibly matching TRBD1 (5 bases). The germline V gene has CDR1 SGHTA and CDR2 FQGNSA. The CDR3 is made up of 13 amino acids. Trimming stripped 1 base from V and 8 bases from J, with 11 bases between. CDR3 amino acids: CASSLERRDEAFF. The CDR3 DNA follows: TGTGCCAGCAGCTTAGAACGCCGGGACGAAGCTTTCTTT.

The chain recombines TRBV25-1 with TRBJ2-2, with D possibly being TRBD1 (6 bases). Trimming took 4 bases from V and 1 from J, leaving 7 bases between them. CDR1 is MGHDK, CDR2 SYGVNS, per germline. The CDR3 consists of 14 residues. DNA of the CDR3: TGTGCCAGCAGTGTGACAGGGAACACCGGGGAGCTGTTTTTT. Translation: CASSVTGNTGELFF.

The chain uses TRBV27 and TRBJ1-2; perhaps TRBD1 as D (6 bases). Germline lookup yields CDR1 MNHEY and CDR2 SMNVEV (reference sequence). The CDR3 has 15 residues. V lost 9 bases and J 4 bases, leaving 21 bases between the germline ends. The CDR3 bases are TGTGCCAGGAAACCTTGCCCAGGGGAGGCCTATGGCTACACCTTC. Translated, it gives CARKPCPGEAYGYTF.

The chain joins TRBV15 to TRBJ1-1; D is unresolved. Trimming removed 1 base from V and 0 bases from J, with 6 bases in between. The germline V gene has CDR1 LNHNV and CDR2 YYDKDF (reference sequence). The length of the CDR3 is 14 residues. The CDR3 DNA sequence: TGTGCCACCAGCAGAGCCGAGGTGAACACTGAAGCTTTCTTT. Protein sequence: CATSRAEVNTEAFF.

The chain links TRBV28 to TRBJ1-1; 8 bases match TRBD1. The germline V gene has CDR1 MDHEN and CDR2 SYDVKM. The CDR3 covers 15 residues. The ends lost 5 bases at V and 7 bases at J; junction bases unmatched: 12. The CDR3 DNA reads as TGTGCCAGCAGTCTGACAGGGGCAAATAAGTATGAAGCTTTCTTT. Residues: CASSLTGANKYEAFF.

The chain is built from TRBV30 and TRBJ1-2; D may be TRBD1 (5 bases). The CDR3 loop spans 16 amino acids. Trimming pared 3 bases from V and 7 bases from J, leaving 24 bases between. Germline V CDR1 and CDR2: GTSNPN, SVGIG (reference sequence). The CDR3 protein is CAWRSFVGESYGGYTF. CDR3 DNA sequence: TGTGCCTGGAGGTCTTTTGTGGGGGAAAGCTACGGTGGCTACACCTTC. The entire variable domain, with the rest obtained from reference TRBV30 and TRBJ1-2, is as follows: SQTIHQWPATLVQPVGSPLSLECTVEGTSNPNLYWYRQAAGRGLQLLFYSVGIGQISSEVPQNLSASRPQDRQFILSSKKLLLSDSGFYLCAWRSFVGESYGGYTFGSGTRLTVV.

The J gene is TRBJ1-1, the V gene TRBV5-1; a weak D match, TRBD1 (6 bases). Germline CDR1 reads SGHRS; CDR2 reads YFSETQ. Trimming stripped 1 base from V and 3 bases from J, with 13 bases between. The CDR3 contains 15 residues. This chain's CDR3 is CASSLSWGADTEAFF. CDR3 nucleotide sequence: TGCGCCAGCAGCTTGTCCTGGGGGGCGGACACTGAAGCTTTCTTT.

The chain couples TRBV19 to TRBJ1-2; D remains ambiguous. V lost 8 bases, J lost 0 bases, and 16 bases lay in between. CDR3 length equals 15 residues. Germline values: CDR1 LNHDA, CDR2 SQIVND (reference sequence). The CDR3 here is CASAVAGGSNYGYTF. In DNA, the CDR3 is TGTGCCAGTGCCGTGGCGGGCGGATCTAACTATGGCTACACCTTC.

The rearrangement uses TRBV5-4 and TRBJ2-5; the D is unclear. V dropped 4 bases and J dropped 2 bases, with 9 bases sitting between them. Per the germline V gene, CDR1 is SGHNT and CDR2 is YYREEE (reference sequence). The CDR3 is made up of 13 amino acids. The DNA of the CDR3 is TGTGCCAGCAGCCCAGTGGGACAAGAGACCCAGTACTTC. Translation: CASSPVGQETQYF.

This rearrangement joins TRBV9 to TRBJ1-2; D not resolved. The V gene's germline CDR1 is SGDLS and CDR2 YYNGEE. CDR3 size: 12 residues. Trimming shortened V by 3 bases and J by 6 bases, and 9 bases separated the two germline ends. The CDR3 DNA is TGTGCCAGCAGCGCCCAGCGGGATGGCTACACCTTC. Its protein product is CASSAQRDGYTF.

This clone has just one count. The chain employs TRBV5-1 and TRBJ2-1; D may be TRBD2 (5 bases). This CDR3 spans 15 amino acids. The V gene lost 7 bases and the J gene lost 0 bases, with 14 bases spanning the gap. The germline gives CDR1 SGHRS, CDR2 YFSETQ. The CDR3 spells CASGSSGNSYNEQFF. CDR3 DNA: TGCGCCAGCGGATCCTCGGGAAACTCCTACAATGAGCAGTTCTTC.